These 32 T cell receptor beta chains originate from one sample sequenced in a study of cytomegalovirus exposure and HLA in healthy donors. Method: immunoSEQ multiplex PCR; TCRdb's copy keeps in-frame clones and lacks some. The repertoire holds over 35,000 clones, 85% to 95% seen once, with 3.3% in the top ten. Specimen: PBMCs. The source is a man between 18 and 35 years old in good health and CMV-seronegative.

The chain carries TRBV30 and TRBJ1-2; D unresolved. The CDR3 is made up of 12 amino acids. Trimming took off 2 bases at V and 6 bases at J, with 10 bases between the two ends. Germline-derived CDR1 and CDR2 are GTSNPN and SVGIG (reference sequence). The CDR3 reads CAWSPTHDGYTF. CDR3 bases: TGTGCCTGGAGTCCAACACACGATGGCTACACCTTC.

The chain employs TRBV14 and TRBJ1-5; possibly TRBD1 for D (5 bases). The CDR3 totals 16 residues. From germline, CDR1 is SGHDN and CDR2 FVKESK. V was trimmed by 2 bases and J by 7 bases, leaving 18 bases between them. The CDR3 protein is CASSQPPVGGEQPQHF. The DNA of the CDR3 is TGTGCCAGCAGCCAACCTCCGGTGGGGGGGGAGCAGCCCCAGCATTTT.

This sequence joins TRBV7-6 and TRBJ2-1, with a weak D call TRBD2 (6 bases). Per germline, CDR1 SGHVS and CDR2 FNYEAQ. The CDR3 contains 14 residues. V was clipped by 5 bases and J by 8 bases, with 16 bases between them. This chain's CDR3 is CASSPFGGADEQFF. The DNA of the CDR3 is TGTGCCAGCAGCCCCTTCGGAGGGGCGGATGAGCAGTTCTTC.

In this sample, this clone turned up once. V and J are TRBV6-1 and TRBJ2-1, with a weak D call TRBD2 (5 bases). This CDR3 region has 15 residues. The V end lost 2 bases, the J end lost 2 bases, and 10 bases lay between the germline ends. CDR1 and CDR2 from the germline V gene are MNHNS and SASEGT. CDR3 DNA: TGTGCCAGCAGTGAAATGGCGGAGGCCTACAATGAGCAGTTCTTC. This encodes CASSEMAEAYNEQFF.

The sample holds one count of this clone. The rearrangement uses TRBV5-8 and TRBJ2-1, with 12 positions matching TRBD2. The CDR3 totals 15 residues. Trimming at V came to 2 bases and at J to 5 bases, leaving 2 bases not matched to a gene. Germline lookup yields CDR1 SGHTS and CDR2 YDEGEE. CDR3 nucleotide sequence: TGTGCCAGCAGCTTCGGACTAGCGGGGCACAATGAGCAGTTCTTC. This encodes CASSFGLAGHNEQFF. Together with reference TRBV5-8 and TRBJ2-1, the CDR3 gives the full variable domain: EAGVTQSPTHLIKTRGQQATLRCSPISGHTSVYWYQQALGLGLQFLLWYDEGEERNRGNFPPRFSGRQFPNYSSELNVNALELEDSALYLCASSFGLAGHNEQFFGPGTRLTVL.

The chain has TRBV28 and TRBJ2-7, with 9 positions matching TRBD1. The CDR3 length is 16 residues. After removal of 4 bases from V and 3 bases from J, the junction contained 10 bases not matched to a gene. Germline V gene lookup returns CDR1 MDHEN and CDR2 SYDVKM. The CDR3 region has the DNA TGTGCCAGCAGTTCCGGGACAGGGTTGGCTAACTACGAGCAGTACTTC. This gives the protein CASSSGTGLANYEQYF.

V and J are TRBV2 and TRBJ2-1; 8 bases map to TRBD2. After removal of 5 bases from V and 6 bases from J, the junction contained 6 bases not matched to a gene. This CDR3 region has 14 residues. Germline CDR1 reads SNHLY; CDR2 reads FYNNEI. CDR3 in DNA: TGTGCCAGCAGTAGGCTAGCGGGCCCCAATGAGCAGTTCTTC. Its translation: CASSRLAGPNEQFF.

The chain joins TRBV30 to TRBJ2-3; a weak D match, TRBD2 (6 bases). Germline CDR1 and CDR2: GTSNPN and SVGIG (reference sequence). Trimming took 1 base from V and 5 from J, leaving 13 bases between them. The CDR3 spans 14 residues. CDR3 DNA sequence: TGTGCCTGGAGTGGGGGGACTGCCCAAGATACGCAGTATTTT. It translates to CAWSGGTAQDTQYF.

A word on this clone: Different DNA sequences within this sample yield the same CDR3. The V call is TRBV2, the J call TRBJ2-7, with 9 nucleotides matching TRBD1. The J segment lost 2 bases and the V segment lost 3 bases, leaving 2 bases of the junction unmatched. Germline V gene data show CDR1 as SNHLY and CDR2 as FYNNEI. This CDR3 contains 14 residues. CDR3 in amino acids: CASSETGGPYEQYF. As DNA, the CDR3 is TGTGCCAGCAGTGAGACAGGGGGACCCTACGAGCAGTACTTC. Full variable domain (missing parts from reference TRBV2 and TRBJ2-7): EPEVTQTPSHQVTQMGQEVILRCVPISNHLYFYWYRQILGQKVEFLVSFYNNEISEKSEIFDDQFSVERPDGSNFTLKIRSTKLEDSAMYFCASSETGGPYEQYFGPGTRLTVT.

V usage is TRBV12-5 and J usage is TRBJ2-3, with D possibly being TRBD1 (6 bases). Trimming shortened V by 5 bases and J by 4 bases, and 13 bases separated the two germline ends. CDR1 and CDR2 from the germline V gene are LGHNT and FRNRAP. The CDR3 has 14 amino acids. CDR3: CASGLPRGADTQYF. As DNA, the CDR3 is TGTGCTAGTGGTCTCCCCAGGGGTGCAGATACGCAGTATTTT.

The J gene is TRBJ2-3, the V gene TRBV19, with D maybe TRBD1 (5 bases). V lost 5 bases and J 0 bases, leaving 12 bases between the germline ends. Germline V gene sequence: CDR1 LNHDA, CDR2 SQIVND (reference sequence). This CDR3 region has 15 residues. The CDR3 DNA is TGTGCCAGTAGTGAAGGGGTCGGGAGCACAGATACGCAGTATTTT. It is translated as CASSEGVGSTDTQYF.

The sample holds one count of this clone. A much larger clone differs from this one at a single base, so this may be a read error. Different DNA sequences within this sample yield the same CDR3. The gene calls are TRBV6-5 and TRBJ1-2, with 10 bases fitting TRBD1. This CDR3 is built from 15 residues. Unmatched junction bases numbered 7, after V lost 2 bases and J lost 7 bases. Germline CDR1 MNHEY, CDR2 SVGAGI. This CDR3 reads CASSYGDRGGGGYTF. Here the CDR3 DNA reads TGTGCCAGCAGTTACGGGGACAGGGGAGGTGGTGGCTACACCTTC.

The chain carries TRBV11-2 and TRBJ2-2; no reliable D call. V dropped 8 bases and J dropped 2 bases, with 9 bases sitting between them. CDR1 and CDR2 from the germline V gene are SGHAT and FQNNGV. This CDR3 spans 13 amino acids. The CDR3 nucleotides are TGTGCCAGCGGCGAGGTCAACACCGGGGAGCTGTTTTTT. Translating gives CASGEVNTGELFF.

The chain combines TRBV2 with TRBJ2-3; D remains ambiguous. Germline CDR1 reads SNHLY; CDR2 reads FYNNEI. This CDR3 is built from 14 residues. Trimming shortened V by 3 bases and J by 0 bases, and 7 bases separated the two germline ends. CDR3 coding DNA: TGTGCCAGCAGTGACGAGTTTAGCACAGATACGCAGTATTTT. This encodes CASSDEFSTDTQYF.

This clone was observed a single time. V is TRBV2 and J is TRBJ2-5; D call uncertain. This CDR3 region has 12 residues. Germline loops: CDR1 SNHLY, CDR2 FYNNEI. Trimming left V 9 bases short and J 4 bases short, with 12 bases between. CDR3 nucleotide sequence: TGTGCCAGGGTAGCCCTCGGAGAGACCCAGTACTTC. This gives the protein CARVALGETQYF.

The CDR3 nucleotides read TGTGCCAGCAGCTTGGAGGGCATTTTCTACAATGAGCAGTTCTTC. Translated: CASSLEGIFYNEQFF. The rearrangement links TRBV7-9 to TRBJ2-1; weak D call: TRBD2 (6 bases). Deletions cut 3 bases from V and 3 bases from J, with 12 bases between. There are 15 residues in the CDR3. From germline, CDR1 is SEHNR and CDR2 FQNEAQ (reference sequence).

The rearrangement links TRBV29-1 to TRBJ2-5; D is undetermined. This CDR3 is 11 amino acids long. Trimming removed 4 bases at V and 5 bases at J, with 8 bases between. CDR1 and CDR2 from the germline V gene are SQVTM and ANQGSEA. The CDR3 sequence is CSVVVGETQYF. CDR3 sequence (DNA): TGCAGCGTTGTCGTCGGGGAGACCCAGTACTTC.

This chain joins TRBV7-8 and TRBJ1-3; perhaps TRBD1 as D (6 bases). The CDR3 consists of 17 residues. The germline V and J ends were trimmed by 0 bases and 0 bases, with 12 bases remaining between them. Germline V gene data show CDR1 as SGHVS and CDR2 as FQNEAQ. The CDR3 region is CASSLAQQGFSGNTIYF. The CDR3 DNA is TGTGCCAGCAGCTTAGCGCAACAGGGTTTCTCTGGAAACACCATATATTTT.

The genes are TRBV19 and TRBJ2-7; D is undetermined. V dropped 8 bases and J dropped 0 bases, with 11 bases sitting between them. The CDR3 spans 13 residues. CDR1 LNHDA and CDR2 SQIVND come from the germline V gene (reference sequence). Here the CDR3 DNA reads TGTGCCAGTGAGGATCGAAGCTCCTACGAGCAGTACTTC. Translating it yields CASEDRSSYEQYF.

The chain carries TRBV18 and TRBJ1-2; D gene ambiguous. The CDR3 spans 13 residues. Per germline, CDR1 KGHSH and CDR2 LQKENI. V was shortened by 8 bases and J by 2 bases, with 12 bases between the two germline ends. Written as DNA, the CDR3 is TGTGCCAGCCGACTCACACAAAACTATGGCTACACCTTC. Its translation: CASRLTQNYGYTF.

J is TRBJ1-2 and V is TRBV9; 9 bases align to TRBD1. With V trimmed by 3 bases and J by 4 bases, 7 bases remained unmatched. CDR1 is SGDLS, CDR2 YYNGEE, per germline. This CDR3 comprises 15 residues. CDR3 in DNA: TGTGCCAGCAGCGAACGGACAGGGGACGGCTATGGCTACACCTTC. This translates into CASSERTGDGYGYTF.

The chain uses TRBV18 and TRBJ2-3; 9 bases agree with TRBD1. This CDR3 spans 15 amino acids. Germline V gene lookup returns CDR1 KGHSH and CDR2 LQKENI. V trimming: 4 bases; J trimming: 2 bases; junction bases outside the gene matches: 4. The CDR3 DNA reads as TGTGCCAGCTCACGACAGGGGGGACTCACAGATACGCAGTATTTT. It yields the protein CASSRQGGLTDTQYF.

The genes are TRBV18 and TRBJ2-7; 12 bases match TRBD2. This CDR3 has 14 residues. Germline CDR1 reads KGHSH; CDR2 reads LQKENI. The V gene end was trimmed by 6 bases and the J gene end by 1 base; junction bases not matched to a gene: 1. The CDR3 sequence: CASSGTSGSYEQYF. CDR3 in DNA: TGTGCCAGCTCCGGGACTAGCGGGTCCTACGAGCAGTACTTC.

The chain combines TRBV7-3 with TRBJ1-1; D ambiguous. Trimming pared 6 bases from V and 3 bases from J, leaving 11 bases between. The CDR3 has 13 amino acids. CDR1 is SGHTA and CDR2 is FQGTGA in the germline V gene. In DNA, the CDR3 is TGTGCCAGCAGTTCACAGCTGTACACTGAAGCTTTCTTT. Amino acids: CASSSQLYTEAFF. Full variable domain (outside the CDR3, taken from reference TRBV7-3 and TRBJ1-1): GAGVSQTPSNKVTEKGKYVELRCDPISGHTALYWYRQSLGQGPEFLIYFQGTGAADDSGLPNDRFFAVRPEGSVSTLKIQRTERGDSAVYLCASSSQLYTEAFFGQGTRLTVV.

The CDR3 DNA follows: TGTGCCAGCAGTAAAGTGTTACAGGGGGGCGATGAAAAACTGTTTTTT. It translates to CASSKVLQGGDEKLFF. V and J are TRBV6-1 and TRBJ1-4, with 8 positions matching TRBD1. The CDR3 totals 16 residues. With V trimmed by 5 bases and J by 6 bases, 11 bases remained unmatched. Looked up from germline, CDR1 is MNHNS and CDR2 is SASEGT.

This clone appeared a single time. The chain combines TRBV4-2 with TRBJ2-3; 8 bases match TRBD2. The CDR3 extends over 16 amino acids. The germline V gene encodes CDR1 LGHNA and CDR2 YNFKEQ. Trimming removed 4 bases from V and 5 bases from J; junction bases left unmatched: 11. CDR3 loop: CASSLSSGRGEDTQYF. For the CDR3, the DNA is TGTGCCAGCAGCCTCTCTAGTGGGCGGGGGGAAGATACGCAGTATTTT.

CDR3 coding DNA: TGTGCCAGTAGTATTCGGGCTAGCGGGGGCCAAGAGACCCAGTACTTC. It translates to CASSIRASGGQETQYF. The genes are TRBV19 and TRBJ2-5; 10 bases agree with TRBD2. V shed 3 bases, J shed 1 base, and the junction held 5 bases outside the gene matches. This CDR3 region has 16 residues. CDR1 and CDR2 (germline): LNHDA, SQIVND (reference sequence).

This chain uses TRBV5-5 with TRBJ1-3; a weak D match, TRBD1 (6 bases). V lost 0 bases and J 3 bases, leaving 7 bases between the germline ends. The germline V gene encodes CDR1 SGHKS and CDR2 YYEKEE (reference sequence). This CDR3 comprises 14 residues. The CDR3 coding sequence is TGTGCCAGCAGCTTGGCAGGGGTTGGAAACACCATATATTTT. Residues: CASSLAGVGNTIYF.

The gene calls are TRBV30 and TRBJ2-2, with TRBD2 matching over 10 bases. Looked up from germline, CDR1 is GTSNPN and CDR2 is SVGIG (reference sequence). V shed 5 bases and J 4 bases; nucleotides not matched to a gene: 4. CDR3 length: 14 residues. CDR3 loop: CAWVKRGGTGELFF. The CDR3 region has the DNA TGTGCCTGGGTCAAGCGGGGGGGCACCGGGGAGCTGTTTTTT.

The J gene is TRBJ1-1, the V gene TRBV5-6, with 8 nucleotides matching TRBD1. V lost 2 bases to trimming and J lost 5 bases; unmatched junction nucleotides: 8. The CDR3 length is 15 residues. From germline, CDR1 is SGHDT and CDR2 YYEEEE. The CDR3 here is CASSFPTGERTEAFF. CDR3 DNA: TGTGCCAGCAGCTTTCCGACAGGGGAGCGGACTGAAGCTTTCTTT.

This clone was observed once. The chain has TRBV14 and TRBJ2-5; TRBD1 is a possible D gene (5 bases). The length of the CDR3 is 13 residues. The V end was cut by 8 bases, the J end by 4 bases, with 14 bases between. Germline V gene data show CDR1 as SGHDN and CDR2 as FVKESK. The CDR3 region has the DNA TGTGCCAGCCAGGATGGGGCGACAGAGACCCAGTACTTC. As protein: CASQDGATETQYF. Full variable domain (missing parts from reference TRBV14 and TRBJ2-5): EAGVTQFPSHSVIEKGQTVTLRCDPISGHDNLYWYRRVMGKEIKFLLHFVKESKQDESGMPNNRFLAERTGGTYSTLKVQPAELEDSGVYFCASQDGATETQYFGPGTRLLVL.

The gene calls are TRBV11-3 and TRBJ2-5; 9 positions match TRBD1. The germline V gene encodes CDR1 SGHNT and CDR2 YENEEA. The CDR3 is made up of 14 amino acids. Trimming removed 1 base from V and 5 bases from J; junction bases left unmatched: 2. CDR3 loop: CASSLGQGGETQYF. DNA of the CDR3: TGTGCCAGCAGCTTAGGACAGGGGGGGGAGACCCAGTACTTC.